These 7 T cell receptor beta chains originate from one sample sequenced in a study of blood T cells in healthy people across ages (dated by TCRdb to about 2015). The library was made by 5' RACE. The data were produced on an Illumina HiSeq 2500. A second roughly 6 to 12 cycle PCR used a sample-barcoded 5' primer and a J-beta primer mix. TCRdb ran its own pipeline on the public reads, namely fastp trimming at Q25 and MiXCR clone calling, and kept in-frame beta chains. A single entry per CDR3 protein holds the most common genes and DNA from its merged rows. The sample table holds over 1,200,000 distinct CDR3 sequences, of which approximately 59% were seen once. The ten largest clones represent about 6.7% of the sample. The sample taken for sequencing was blood. These receptors came from a man younger than 35 in good health.

At least ten counts were recorded for this clonotype. This chain joins TRBV7-8 and TRBJ2-7; a possible D gene is TRBD1 (5 bases). In germline, CDR1 is SGHVS, CDR2 FQNEAQ. Trimming took 2 bases from V and 6 from J, leaving 17 bases between them. The CDR3 sequence is 15 residues long. Here the CDR3 DNA reads TGTGCCAGCAGCTTACTTGACAGAGGACGAGGCGAGCAGTACTTC. It is translated as CASSLLDRGRGEQYF.

The V gene is TRBV18, the J gene TRBJ2-1, with 8 bases identical to TRBD2. Per germline, CDR1 KGHSH and CDR2 LQKENI. The CDR3 length is 15 residues. Trimming cost V 6 bases and J 8 bases; bases outside gene matches: 12. CDR3: CASSSGGGYSDEQFF. CDR3 sequence (DNA): TGTGCCAGCTCGTCAGGCGGGGGGTACAGCGATGAGCAGTTCTTC.

The CDR3 region has the DNA TGCAGTGCTAGAGAAGGGTTTGGGCACAATGAGCAGTTCTTC. Amino acid sequence: CSAREGFGHNEQFF. The chain recombines TRBV20-1 with TRBJ2-1; D is undetermined. The V end lost 0 bases, the J end lost 5 bases, and 11 bases lay between the germline ends. The V gene's germline CDR1 is DFQATT and CDR2 SNEGSKA (reference sequence). The CDR3 extends over 14 amino acids.

The V call is TRBV10-3, the J call TRBJ1-1, with 7 bases matching TRBD1. The V gene's germline CDR1 is ENHRY and CDR2 SYGVKD. Unmatched junction bases numbered 4, after V lost 3 bases and J lost 3 bases. The CDR3 runs 14 residues. The CDR3 DNA sequence: TGTGCCATCAGTGAAGGACAGGCGGACACTGAAGCTTTCTTT. Translation gives CAISEGQADTEAFF.

This sequence joins TRBV9 and TRBJ1-6; the D gene is possibly TRBD1 (6 bases). The CDR3 runs 14 residues. The germline V and J ends were trimmed by 6 bases and 3 bases, with 10 bases remaining between them. Looked up from germline, CDR1 is SGDLS and CDR2 is YYNGEE. CDR3 sequence reads: CASTRQDYNSPLHF. For the CDR3, the DNA is TGTGCCAGCACTCGACAGGACTATAATTCACCCCTCCACTTT.

The rearrangement joins TRBV7-9 to TRBJ2-1; a possible D gene is TRBD2 (6 bases). This CDR3 is 15 amino acids long. V was pared by 5 bases and J by 2 bases, with 13 bases between. Germline CDR1 SEHNR, CDR2 FQNEAQ (reference sequence). The CDR3 loop is CASSQVEGTYNEQFF. Here the CDR3 DNA reads TGTGCCAGCAGCCAGGTGGAGGGAACCTACAATGAGCAGTTCTTC.

This clonotype has a single count. The rearrangement links TRBV28 to TRBJ2-7; D possibly corresponds to TRBD2 (6 bases). The germline V gene encodes CDR1 MDHEN and CDR2 SYDVKM. V dropped 5 bases and J dropped 7 bases, with 27 bases sitting between them. CDR3 length: 17 amino acids. CDR3 amino acids: CASSIGLLPGGHNEQYF. The CDR3, as DNA: TGTGCCAGCAGTATCGGACTACTCCCCGGGGGTCACAATGAGCAGTACTTC.